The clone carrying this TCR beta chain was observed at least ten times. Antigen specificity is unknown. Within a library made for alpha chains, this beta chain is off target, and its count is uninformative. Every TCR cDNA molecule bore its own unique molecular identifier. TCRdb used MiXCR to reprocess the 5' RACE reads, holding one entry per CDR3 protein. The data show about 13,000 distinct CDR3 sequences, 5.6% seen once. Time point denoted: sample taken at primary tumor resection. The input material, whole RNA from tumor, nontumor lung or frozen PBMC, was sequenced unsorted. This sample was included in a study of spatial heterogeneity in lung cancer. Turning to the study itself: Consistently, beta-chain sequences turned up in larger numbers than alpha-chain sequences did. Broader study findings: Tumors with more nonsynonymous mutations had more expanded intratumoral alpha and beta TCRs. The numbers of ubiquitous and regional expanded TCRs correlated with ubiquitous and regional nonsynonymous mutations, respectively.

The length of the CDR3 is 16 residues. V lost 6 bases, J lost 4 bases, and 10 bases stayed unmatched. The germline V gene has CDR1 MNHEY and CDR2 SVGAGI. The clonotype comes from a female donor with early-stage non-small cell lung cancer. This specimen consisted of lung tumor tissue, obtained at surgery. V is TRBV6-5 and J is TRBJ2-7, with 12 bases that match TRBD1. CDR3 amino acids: CASRVGGTGGQYEQYF. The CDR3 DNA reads TGTGCCAGCAGAGTCGGAGGGACAGGGGGCCAGTACGAGCAGTACTTC.